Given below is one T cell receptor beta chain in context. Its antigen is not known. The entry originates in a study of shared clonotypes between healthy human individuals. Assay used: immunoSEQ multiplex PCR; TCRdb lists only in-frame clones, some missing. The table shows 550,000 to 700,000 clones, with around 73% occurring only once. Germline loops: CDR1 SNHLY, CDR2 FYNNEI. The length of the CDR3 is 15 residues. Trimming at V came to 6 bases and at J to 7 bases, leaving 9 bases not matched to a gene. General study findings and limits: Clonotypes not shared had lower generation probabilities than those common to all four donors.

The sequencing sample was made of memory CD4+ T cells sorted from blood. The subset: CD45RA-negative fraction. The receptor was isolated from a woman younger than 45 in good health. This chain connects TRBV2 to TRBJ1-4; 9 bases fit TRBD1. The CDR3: CASRADRGMREKLFF. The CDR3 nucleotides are TGTGCCAGCAGAGCCGACAGGGGGATGCGTGAAAAACTGTTTTTT.